Listed below are T cell receptor beta chains from one sample, sequenced in a study of neurological immune-mediated disorders. TCRdb independently ran MiXCR on the 5' RACE reads; one entry per CDR3 protein. The repertoire includes approximately 100,000 distinct CDR3 sequences, roughly 4% of them detected once, and around 6% sits in the top ten. The sequencing sample was made of PBMCs. The receptors stem from a woman aged 18 to 35 with multiple sclerosis. The CDR3 runs from the conserved cysteine through the conserved F or W.

v_call: TRBV9
j_call: TRBJ2-7
cdr3_aa: CASSPDRARYEQYF

v_call: TRBV9
j_call: TRBJ2-3
cdr3_aa: CASSVAPTDTQYF

v_call: TRBV20-1
j_call: TRBJ1-2
cdr3_aa: CSARTQGVGYGYTF

v_call: TRBV3-1
j_call: TRBJ2-3
cdr3_aa: CASSPGGSSSRDTQYF

v_call: TRBV20-1
j_call: TRBJ2-7
cdr3_aa: CSARTGYEQYF

v_call: TRBV11-2
j_call: TRBJ2-5
cdr3_aa: CASSDRPLQETQYF

v_call: TRBV5-1
j_call: TRBJ2-7
cdr3_aa: CASSPDRASREQYF

v_call: TRBV12-3/TRBV12-4
j_call: TRBJ2-2
cdr3_aa: CASSFHPGELFF

v_call: TRBV5-1
j_call: TRBJ2-7
cdr3_aa: CASSSDDRVYEQYF

v_call: TRBV3-1
j_call: TRBJ1-1
cdr3_aa: CASSLTGSPEAFF

v_call: TRBV4-2
j_call: TRBJ2-5
cdr3_aa: CASSQDTSGPYQETQYF

v_call: TRBV7-3
j_call: TRBJ2-2
cdr3_aa: CASSFLETGELFF

v_call: TRBV10-3
j_call: TRBJ2-3
cdr3_aa: CAIMDDSWRTDTQYF

v_call: TRBV5-1
j_call: TRBJ1-4
cdr3_aa: CASSLIGPPSTDEKLFF

v_call: TRBV7-2
j_call: TRBJ1-1
cdr3_aa: CASSPRVTEAFF

v_call: TRBV19
j_call: TRBJ1-5
cdr3_aa: CASSLLLGLYQPQHF

v_call: TRBV5-1
j_call: TRBJ2-7
cdr3_aa: CASSLGLAGRNEQYF

v_call: TRBV5-1
j_call: TRBJ2-1
cdr3_aa: CASSSGPVTGYNEQFF

v_call: TRBV18
j_call: TRBJ1-2
cdr3_aa: CASSGTGNGYTF

v_call: TRBV29-1
j_call: TRBJ1-3
cdr3_aa: CSVMEGNTIYF

v_call: TRBV11-2
j_call: TRBJ2-2
cdr3_aa: CASSEAGVGGELFF

v_call: TRBV7-2
j_call: TRBJ2-3
cdr3_aa: CASSLGTGIGTDTQYF

v_call: TRBV6-5
j_call: TRBJ1-5
cdr3_aa: CASSSQGIHQPQHF

v_call: TRBV19
j_call: TRBJ2-2
cdr3_aa: CASSMSGRGTGELFF

v_call: TRBV5-8
j_call: TRBJ2-1
cdr3_aa: CASSNTRQGVGSYNEQFF